This is a list of T cell receptor beta chains from one sample in a study of shared clonotypes between healthy human individuals. Method: immunoSEQ multiplex PCR; TCRdb's copy keeps in-frame clones and lacks some. The data show more than 850,000 clones, 78% seen once. Sequenced sample: memory CD4+ T cells from PBMCs. These receptors all come from a man aged 18 to 29 in good health. Some clones in this sample may be carry-over from other donors' samples. CDR3s leave out the opening cysteine and the closing phenylalanine or tryptophan.

TRBV5-1	TRBJ1-5	13	ASSLDVTGNGPQH
TRBV28	TRBJ1-5	11	ASSLGAYQPQH
TRBV28	TRBJ2-2	13	ASRRARGPTGELF
TRBV7-2	TRBJ1-2	14	ASSLGGPAGDYGYT
TRBV11-3	TRBJ2-1	14	ASSPGGSSSYNEQF
TRBV19	TRBJ2-7	12	ASSIFGGIYEQY
TRBV27	TRBJ2-6	14	ASSLFGRAGANVLT
TRBV9	TRBJ2-2	16	ASSGDRGLAGESGELF
TRBV7-7	TRBJ2-3	14	ASSLELAGGSTTQY
TRBV6-6	TRBJ1-5	13	ASSRDRASNQPQH
TRBV5-1	TRBJ2-1	13	ASSLAPGGPNEQF
TRBV30	TRBJ1-6	13	AWNPSTRYYSPLH
TRBV18	TRBJ2-7	12	ASSLGTVAYEQY
TRBV10-2	TRBJ1-5	11	ASSGQGNQPQH
TRBV7-2	TRBJ1-1	11	ASSLEGGPEAF
TRBV5-1	TRBJ1-1	11	ASSLELATEAF
TRBV6-1	TRBJ2-3	12	AMGDRGPTDTQY
TRBV5-1	TRBJ2-2	13	ASSFPGTNTGELF
TRBV28	TRBJ1-5	12	ASSFRQVNQPQH
TRBV7-8	TRBJ1-5	17	ASSLFGRGANQPNQPQH
TRBV6-1	TRBJ2-2	13	ASSELKGSHGELF
TRBV6-5	TRBJ1-4	10	ASRRTGEKLF
TRBV4-2	TRBJ1-5	13	ASSQVGQDNQPQH
TRBV7-8	TRBJ1-2	13	ASSTTGADNYGYT
TRBV7-2	TRBJ1-2	15	ASSLFSQRENSYGYT